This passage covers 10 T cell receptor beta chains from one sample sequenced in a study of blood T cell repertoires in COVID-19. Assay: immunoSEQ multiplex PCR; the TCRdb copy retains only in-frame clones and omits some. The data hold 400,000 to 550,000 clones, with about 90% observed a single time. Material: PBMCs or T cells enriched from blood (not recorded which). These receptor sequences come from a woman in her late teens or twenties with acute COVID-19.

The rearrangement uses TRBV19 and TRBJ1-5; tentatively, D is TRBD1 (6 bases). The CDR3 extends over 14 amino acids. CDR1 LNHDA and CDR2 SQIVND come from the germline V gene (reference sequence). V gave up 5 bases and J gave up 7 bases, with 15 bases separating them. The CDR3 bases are TGTGCCAGTAGTTTCTCCCCGGGGACACAGCCCCAGCATTTT. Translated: CASSFSPGTQPQHF.

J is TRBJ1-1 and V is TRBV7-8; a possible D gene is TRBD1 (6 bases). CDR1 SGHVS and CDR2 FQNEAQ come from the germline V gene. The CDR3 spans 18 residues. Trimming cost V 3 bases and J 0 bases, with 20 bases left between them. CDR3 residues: CASSFIEGGEYLNTEAFF. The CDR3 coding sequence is TGTGCCAGCAGCTTCATAGAGGGGGGGGAGTATTTGAACACTGAAGCTTTCTTT. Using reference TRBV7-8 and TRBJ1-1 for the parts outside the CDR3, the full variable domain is GAGVSQSPRYKVAKRGQDVALRCDPISGHVSLFWYQQALGQGPEFLTYFQNEAQLDKSGLPSDRFFAERPEGSVSTLKIQRTQQEDSAVYLCASSFIEGGEYLNTEAFFGQGTRLTVV.

The CDR3 sequence: CASRSPTSGSVNEQFF. The CDR3, as DNA: TGTGCCAGCCGTTCCCCGACTAGCGGGAGTGTAAATGAGCAGTTCTTC. This chain links TRBV7-2 with TRBJ2-1, with 12 bases identical to TRBD2. The CDR3 runs 16 residues. J was trimmed by 7 bases and V by 8 bases; bases with no gene match: 12. The germline gives CDR1 SGHTA, CDR2 FQGNSA. Using reference TRBV7-2 and TRBJ2-1 for the parts outside the CDR3, the full variable domain is GAGVSQSPSNKVTEKGKDVELRCDPISGHTALYWYRQSLGQGLEFLIYFQGNSAPDKSGLPSDRFSAERTGGSVSTLTIQRTQQEDSAVYLCASRSPTSGSVNEQFFGPGTRLTVL.

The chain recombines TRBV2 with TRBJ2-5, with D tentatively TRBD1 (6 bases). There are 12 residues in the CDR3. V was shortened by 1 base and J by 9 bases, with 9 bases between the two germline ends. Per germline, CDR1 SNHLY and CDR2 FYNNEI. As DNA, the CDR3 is TGTGCCAGCAGTGAAGGTCAGGGGCCCCAGTACTTC. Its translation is CASSEGQGPQYF.

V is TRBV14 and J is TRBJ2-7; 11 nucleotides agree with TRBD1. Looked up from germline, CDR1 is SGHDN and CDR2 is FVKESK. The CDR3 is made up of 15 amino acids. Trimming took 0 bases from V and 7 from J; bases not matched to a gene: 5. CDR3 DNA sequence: TGTGCCAGCAGCCAAGAGGGACAGGGGGTCTTAGAGCAGTACTTC. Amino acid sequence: CASSQEGQGVLEQYF.

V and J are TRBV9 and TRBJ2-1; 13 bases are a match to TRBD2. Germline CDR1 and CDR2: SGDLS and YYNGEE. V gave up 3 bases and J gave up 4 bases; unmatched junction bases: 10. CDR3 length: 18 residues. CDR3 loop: CASSAPRTSGSPYNEQFF. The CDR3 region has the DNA TGTGCCAGCAGCGCCCCGAGGACTAGCGGGAGCCCTTACAATGAGCAGTTCTTC.

In DNA form, the CDR3 reads TGTGCCAGCAGCGTAGTTTCGGGGGGCTGGAACAATGAGCAGTTCTTC. This encodes CASSVVSGGWNNEQFF. This chain joins TRBV9 and TRBJ2-1; tentative D call: TRBD2 (7 bases). Germline V gene lookup returns CDR1 SGDLS and CDR2 YYNGEE. Trimming took 0 bases from V and 5 from J, leaving 15 bases between them. This CDR3 contains 16 residues.

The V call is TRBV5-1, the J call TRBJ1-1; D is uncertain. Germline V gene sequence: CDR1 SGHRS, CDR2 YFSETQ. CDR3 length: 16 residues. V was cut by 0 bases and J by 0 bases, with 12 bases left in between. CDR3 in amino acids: CASSLERWGMNTEAFF. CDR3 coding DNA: TGCGCCAGCAGCTTGGAGCGGTGGGGTATGAACACTGAAGCTTTCTTT.

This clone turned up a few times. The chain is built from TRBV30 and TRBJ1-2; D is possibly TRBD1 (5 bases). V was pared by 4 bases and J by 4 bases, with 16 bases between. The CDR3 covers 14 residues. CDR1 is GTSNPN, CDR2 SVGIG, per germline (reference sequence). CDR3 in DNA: TGTGCCTGGACGGGGGTCCCACGGAGCTATGGCTACACCTTC. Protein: CAWTGVPRSYGYTF.

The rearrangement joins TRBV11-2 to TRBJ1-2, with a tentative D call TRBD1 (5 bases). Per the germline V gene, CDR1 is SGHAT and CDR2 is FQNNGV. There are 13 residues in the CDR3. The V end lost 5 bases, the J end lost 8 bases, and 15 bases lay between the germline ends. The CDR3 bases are TGTGCCAGCAGCCTAGGGGAGTGGCGGGGCTACACCTTC. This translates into CASSLGEWRGYTF.